This paragraph reports one T cell receptor beta chain. Its target is not known. Other DNA sequences within the sample encode an identical CDR3. The sample is drawn from a study of cytomegalovirus exposure and HLA in healthy donors. Overall study: In an early release, HLA-typed donors contributed tens of millions of unique TCR sequences. Study-level results: Reports indicated that the classifier achieved high specificity and sensitivity in diagnosing cytomegalovirus status.

The PCR used 60 Vbeta and 13 Jbeta primers. The data were produced by immunoSEQ multiplex PCR, yet TCRdb's version contains in-frame clones alone and is incomplete. The sample has about 140,000 clones, about 75% seen once. V was pared by 6 bases and J by 3 bases, with 8 bases of the junction left unmatched. CDR3 length: 15 residues. CDR1 and CDR2 (germline): SNHLY, FYNNEI. This rearrangement joins TRBV2 to TRBJ2-5, with 9 bases matching TRBD2. What was sequenced was PBMCs. This receptor was taken from a man aged 35-49 years in good health and CMV-seronegative. CDR3 coding DNA: TGTGCCAGCAGGTTGCGGGGGGGTGGGGAAGAGACCCAGTACTTC. Translated: CASRLRGGGEETQYF.